The 29 T cell receptor beta chains given below trace back to one sample, sequenced in a study of Ad26.COV2.S vaccination and SARS-CoV-2 variants. Using immunoSEQ multiplex PCR, the repertoire was profiled, and TCRdb retains in-frame clones only, with some absent. The table records 440,000 or so clones, 80% to 95% of them present only once. This sample's treatment: some 20 received Ad26.COV2.S at low or high dose, single or two shots; about 5 received placebo; per-sample allocation not given. At day 63 after the first vaccine or placebo injection, samples were drawn. The sample consisted of peripheral blood, taken in a trial of Ad26.COV2.S vaccine versus placebo. These receptors were collected from a person between 18 and 65 years old who received the Ad26.COV2.S COVID-19 vaccine or a placebo.

The CDR3 loop reads CAIRGDQLDTQYF. CDR3 in DNA: TGTGCCATCAGGGGGGACCAGCTGGATACGCAGTATTTT. This rearrangement joins TRBV10-3 to TRBJ2-3; D is tentatively TRBD1 or TRBD2 (5 bases each). CDR1 is ENHRY, CDR2 SYGVKD, per germline. The CDR3 has 13 amino acids. Trimming took 6 bases from V and 6 from J, leaving 13 bases between them.

J is TRBJ2-3 and V is TRBV7-9, with 8 bases identical to TRBD2. The germline gives CDR1 SEHNR, CDR2 FQNEAQ (reference sequence). CDR3 size: 13 residues. The DNA of the CDR3 is TGTGCTAGTAAGCGGGAGCGCACAGATACGCAGTATTTT. Protein sequence: CASKRERTDTQYF. Supplemented by reference TRBV7-9 and TRBJ2-3, the full variable domain reads DTGVSQNPRHKITKRGQNVTFRCDPISEHNRLYWYRQTLGQGPEFLTYFQNEAQLEKSRLLSDRFSAERPKGSFSTLEIQRTEQGDSAMYLCASKRERTDTQYFGPGTRLTVL.

This chain uses TRBV7-9 with TRBJ1-1; D gene uncertain. The CDR3 is 14 amino acids. Trimming stripped 1 base from V and 0 bases from J, with 6 bases between. Germline values: CDR1 SEHNR, CDR2 FQNEAQ (reference sequence). CDR3 in amino acids: CASSLGHVNTEAFF. The CDR3 DNA sequence: TGTGCCAGCAGCTTAGGGCACGTGAACACTGAAGCTTTCTTT.

The chain links TRBV9 to TRBJ2-7; no definite D call. The CDR3 loop spans 14 amino acids. Trimming removed 0 bases at V and 0 bases at J, with 7 bases between. Germline CDR1 SGDLS, CDR2 YYNGEE. The CDR3 region has the DNA TGTGCCAGCAGCGTAGTCGACGGCTCCTACGAGCAGTACTTC. It is translated as CASSVVDGSYEQYF.

Details on this clone: Other DNA sequences of this sample code for an identical CDR3. The chain links TRBV4-2 to TRBJ2-1; 8 bases match TRBD2. Germline V CDR1 and CDR2: LGHNA, YNFKEQ. The V gene end was trimmed by 1 base and the J gene end by 5 bases; junction bases not matched to a gene: 4. The CDR3 is made up of 15 amino acids. The CDR3 region is CASSQGLAGHNEQFF. CDR3 DNA: TGTGCCAGCAGCCAAGGGCTAGCGGGTCACAATGAGCAGTTCTTC.

The chain employs TRBV9 and TRBJ2-5, with D uncertain. This CDR3 contains 12 residues. From germline, CDR1 is SGDLS and CDR2 YYNGEE. The V and J ends lost 0 bases and 6 bases respectively, with 6 bases between them. The CDR3 region has the DNA TGTGCCAGCAGCGTAGGGGCCAAGACCCAGTACTTC. It is translated as CASSVGAKTQYF.

A remark on this clone: Other DNA sequences of this sample code for an identical CDR3. The chain uses TRBV3-1 (or the pseudogene TRBV3-2) and TRBJ2-1, with 7 bases matching TRBD2. CDR3 size: 16 residues. Germline CDR1 reads LGHDT; CDR2 reads YNNKEL (reference sequence). The J segment lost 0 bases and the V segment lost 1 base, leaving 3 bases of the junction unmatched. DNA for the CDR3: TGTGCCAGCAGCCAAGCGGGCGGGAGCTCCTACAATGAGCAGTTCTTC. This encodes CASSQAGGSSYNEQFF.

The chain couples TRBV9 to TRBJ2-1, with D uncertain. CDR1 is SGDLS and CDR2 is YYNGEE in the germline V gene. The V gene lost 5 bases and the J gene lost 4 bases, with 16 bases spanning the gap. The CDR3 contains 15 residues. The chain's CDR3 is CASSAPGRGYNEQFF. The CDR3 bases are TGTGCCAGCAGTGCCCCTGGGCGAGGTTACAATGAGCAGTTCTTC.

Only one count was recorded for this clone. The CDR3 reads CASSIIGDEQYF. The CDR3 nucleotides are TGTGCCAGTAGTATAATCGGCGACGAGCAGTACTTC. The chain has TRBV19 and TRBJ2-7; D gene ambiguous. The germline CDR1 and CDR2 sequences are LNHDA and SQIVND (reference sequence). Trimming stripped 2 bases from V and 5 bases from J, with 7 bases between. This CDR3 region has 12 residues.

This chain uses TRBV14 with TRBJ2-1; unclear D gene. Germline V gene lookup returns CDR1 SGHDN and CDR2 FVKESK. V was trimmed by 2 bases and J by 6 bases, leaving 2 bases between them. This CDR3 spans 11 amino acids. This CDR3 reads CASSQFNEQFF. CDR3 nucleotides: TGTGCCAGCAGCCAATTCAATGAGCAGTTCTTC.

Only one count was recorded for this clone. The CDR3 region has the DNA TGTGCCAGCAGTATAGACAGGGGGCTATCGTCTGGGGCCAACGTCCTGACTTTC. Amino acids: CASSIDRGLSSGANVLTF. The chain is built from TRBV25-1 and TRBJ2-6, with 10 nucleotides matching TRBD1. From germline, CDR1 is MGHDK and CDR2 SYGVNS. The V and J ends lost 5 bases and 1 base, in that order; junction bases with no gene match: 8. This CDR3 is 18 amino acids long.

The chain carries TRBV4-3 and TRBJ1-3, with 8 bases matching TRBD1. The junction had 3 bases not matched to a gene; V was cut back by 0 bases and J by 2 bases. Per germline, CDR1 LGHNA and CDR2 YSLEER. CDR3 length equals 16 residues. CDR3 loop: CASSQERQGTGNTIYF. For the CDR3, the DNA is TGCGCCAGCAGCCAAGAGCGACAGGGGACTGGAAACACCATATATTTT.

The V gene is TRBV30, the J gene TRBJ1-5; the D gene is possibly TRBD1 (5 bases). Per germline, CDR1 GTSNPN and CDR2 SVGIG (reference sequence). This CDR3 contains 15 residues. Trimming removed 5 bases at V and 4 bases at J, with 18 bases between. CDR3 sequence reads: CAWGPLGGGNQPQHF. CDR3 in DNA: TGTGCCTGGGGGCCCCTCGGCGGGGGGAATCAGCCCCAGCATTTT.

Here the CDR3 DNA reads TGTGCCAGCAGCTTAGGAGGTAGAAGAGACTCCTACGAGCAGTACTTC. Translation gives CASSLGGRRDSYEQYF. The J gene is TRBJ2-7, the V gene TRBV11-2; D not certain. Germline CDR1 is SGHAT and CDR2 is FQNNGV. This CDR3 region has 16 residues. Trimming left V 1 base short and J 0 bases short, with 13 bases between. Based on the CDR3 plus reference TRBV11-2 and TRBJ2-7, the full variable domain is EAGVAQSPRYKIIEKRQSVAFWCNPISGHATLYWYQQILGQGPKLLIQFQNNGVVDDSQLPKDRFSAERLKGVDSTLKIQPAKLEDSAVYLCASSLGGRRDSYEQYFGPGTRLTVT.

This chain links TRBV20-1 with TRBJ1-2, with 7 bases identical to TRBD1. Unmatched junction bases numbered 5, after V lost 6 bases and J lost 7 bases. CDR1 and CDR2 from the germline V gene are DFQATT and SNEGSKA (reference sequence). The CDR3 contains 11 residues. The CDR3, as DNA: TGCAGTGCCACCGGGACAGTTGGCTACACCTTC. Amino acids: CSATGTVGYTF.

The rearrangement links TRBV5-4 to TRBJ2-2, with 8 bases aligning to TRBD2. Looked up from germline, CDR1 is SGHNT and CDR2 is YYREEE (reference sequence). V lost 5 bases, J lost 2 bases, and 5 bases stayed unmatched. The CDR3 is 15 amino acids. The CDR3 spells CASRKAGENTGELFF. The CDR3 nucleotides are TGTGCCAGCAGAAAAGCGGGAGAAAACACCGGGGAGCTGTTTTTT.

The chain employs TRBV21-1 and TRBJ1-6. TRBV21-1 is shown as a pseudogene. The CDR3 has 12 amino acids. CDR3 in amino acids: CASSSGSSPLHF. For the CDR3, the DNA is TGTGCCAGCAGCTCTGGTAGCTCACCCCTCCACTTT.

V usage is TRBV2 and J usage is TRBJ1-2; 7 positions match TRBD1. The CDR3 loop spans 16 amino acids. In germline, CDR1 is SNHLY, CDR2 FYNNEI. Trimming removed 4 bases from V and 4 bases from J; junction bases left unmatched: 12. The CDR3 protein is CASSADYNRGGYGYTF. The CDR3 DNA is TGTGCCAGCAGTGCAGACTATAACAGGGGAGGCTATGGCTACACCTTC. Full variable domain (missing parts from reference TRBV2 and TRBJ1-2): EPEVTQTPSHQVTQMGQEVILRCVPISNHLYFYWYRQILGQKVEFLVSFYNNEISEKSEIFDDQFSVERPDGSNFTLKIRSTKLEDSAMYFCASSADYNRGGYGYTFGSGTRLTVV.

This chain uses TRBV7-9 with TRBJ2-7; TRBD2 matches at 9 bases. Per the germline V gene, CDR1 is SEHNR and CDR2 is FQNEAQ (reference sequence). With V trimmed by 2 bases and J by 0 bases, 8 bases remained unmatched. This CDR3 spans 17 amino acids. CDR3 protein: CASSLLAGGLSSYEQYF. CDR3 in DNA: TGTGCCAGCAGCTTACTCGCGGGAGGGCTTAGCTCCTACGAGCAGTACTTC.

This clone is a singleton in its sample. The chain links TRBV7-2 to TRBJ1-5; 12 nucleotides agree with TRBD1. There are 16 residues in the CDR3. J lost 7 bases, V lost 2 bases, and 6 bases had no gene match. The V gene's germline CDR1 is SGHTA and CDR2 FQGNSA. CDR3 sequence reads: CASSLWGQGAGQPQHF. CDR3 in DNA: TGTGCCAGCAGCTTATGGGGACAGGGGGCTGGACAGCCCCAGCATTTT.

The chain employs TRBV7-9 and TRBJ2-1, with 11 bases matching TRBD2. The J segment lost 5 bases and the V segment lost 3 bases, leaving 6 bases of the junction unmatched. Germline assignment: CDR1 SEHNR and CDR2 FQNEAQ (reference sequence). This CDR3 is built from 16 residues. The CDR3 nucleotides are TGTGCCAGCAGCTTGGCACCGGGACTAGCGGACAATGAGCAGTTCTTC. This codes for CASSLAPGLADNEQFF.

J is TRBJ2-3 and V is TRBV7-5. TRBV7-5 corresponds to a pseudogene. The CDR3 sequence is 10 residues long. The CDR3 bases are TGTGCCAGAACCACAGATACGCAGTATTTT. It is translated as CARTTDTQYF.

There are a few counts of this clone. This chain links TRBV11-1 with TRBJ1-6; D gene ambiguous. This CDR3 spans 16 amino acids. The V and J ends lost 5 bases and 0 bases respectively, with 11 bases between them. Looked up from germline, CDR1 is SGHAT and CDR2 is FQDESV (reference sequence). The CDR3 sequence is CASSHRAFSYNSPLHF. As DNA, the CDR3 is TGTGCCAGCAGCCACCGGGCATTCTCCTATAATTCACCCCTCCACTTT.

This clone appeared a single time. This chain uses TRBV7-2 with TRBJ2-7; TRBD2 matches 11 bases. Germline loops: CDR1 SGHTA, CDR2 FQGNSA. After removal of 3 bases from V and 5 bases from J, the junction contained 3 bases not matched to a gene. The CDR3 has 14 amino acids. DNA of the CDR3: TGTGCCAGCAGCTTTAGCGGGAGGGCCAACGAGCAGTACTTC. Translated, it gives CASSFSGRANEQYF.

The rearrangement links TRBV5-1 to TRBJ2-7; a weak D match, TRBD1 (5 bases). Germline loops: CDR1 SGHRS, CDR2 YFSETQ. The CDR3 sequence is 16 residues long. Trimming took 4 bases from V and 0 from J, leaving 17 bases between them. The DNA for the CDR3 is TGCGCCAGCAGCCGAGCCTCCGGACATTCCTCCTACGAGCAGTACTTC. Encoded protein: CASSRASGHSSYEQYF. The variable domain in full, with the rest retrieved from reference TRBV5-1 and TRBJ2-7, is KAGVTQTPRYLIKTRGQQVTLSCSPISGHRSVSWYQQTPGQGLQFLFEYFSETQRNKGNFPGRFSGRQFSNSRSEMNVSTLELGDSALYLCASSRASGHSSYEQYFGPGTRLTVT.

This chain links TRBV20-1 with TRBJ1-1, with no clear D. Trimming removed 3 bases from V and 11 bases from J, with 13 bases in between. CDR3 length: 11 residues. Germline CDR1 is DFQATT and CDR2 is SNEGSKA (reference sequence). The chain's CDR3 is CSARNSGGAFF. CDR3 coding DNA: TGCAGTGCTAGGAACAGCGGCGGGGCTTTCTTT.

The CDR3 coding sequence is TGCGCCAGCAGCTTGGAGCCCCCAACCAGGGGGTTCCCCTACGAGCAGTACTTC. Translation gives CASSLEPPTRGFPYEQYF. The J gene is TRBJ2-7, the V gene TRBV5-1, with 7 bases aligning to TRBD1. V lost 0 bases, J lost 2 bases, and 14 bases stayed unmatched. This CDR3 contains 18 residues. The germline CDR1 and CDR2 sequences are SGHRS and YFSETQ. Combining the CDR3 with reference TRBV5-1 and TRBJ2-7 gives the whole variable domain KAGVTQTPRYLIKTRGQQVTLSCSPISGHRSVSWYQQTPGQGLQFLFEYFSETQRNKGNFPGRFSGRQFSNSRSEMNVSTLELGDSALYLCASSLEPPTRGFPYEQYFGPGTRLTVT.

The CDR3 DNA sequence: TGCGCCAGCAGCGGCCGACAGTCGAGCTCCTACAATGAGCAGTTCTTC. Translated: CASSGRQSSSYNEQFF. The gene calls are TRBV5-1 and TRBJ2-1, with D perhaps matching TRBD1 (5 bases). Germline CDR1 and CDR2: SGHRS and YFSETQ. V was pared by 4 bases and J by 0 bases, with 14 bases between. The CDR3 has 16 amino acids. Supplemented by reference TRBV5-1 and TRBJ2-1, the full variable domain reads KAGVTQTPRYLIKTRGQQVTLSCSPISGHRSVSWYQQTPGQGLQFLFEYFSETQRNKGNFPGRFSGRQFSNSRSEMNVSTLELGDSALYLCASSGRQSSSYNEQFFGPGTRLTVL.

The V gene is TRBV9, the J gene TRBJ2-5, with D possibly matching TRBD2 (6 bases). Trimming shortened V by 1 base and J by 3 bases, and 7 bases separated the two germline ends. CDR1 and CDR2 from the germline V gene are SGDLS and YYNGEE. This CDR3 region has 13 residues. The CDR3 DNA reads TGTGCCAGCAGCGTACCGGGAGAAGAGACCCAGTACTTC. Translating gives CASSVPGEETQYF.